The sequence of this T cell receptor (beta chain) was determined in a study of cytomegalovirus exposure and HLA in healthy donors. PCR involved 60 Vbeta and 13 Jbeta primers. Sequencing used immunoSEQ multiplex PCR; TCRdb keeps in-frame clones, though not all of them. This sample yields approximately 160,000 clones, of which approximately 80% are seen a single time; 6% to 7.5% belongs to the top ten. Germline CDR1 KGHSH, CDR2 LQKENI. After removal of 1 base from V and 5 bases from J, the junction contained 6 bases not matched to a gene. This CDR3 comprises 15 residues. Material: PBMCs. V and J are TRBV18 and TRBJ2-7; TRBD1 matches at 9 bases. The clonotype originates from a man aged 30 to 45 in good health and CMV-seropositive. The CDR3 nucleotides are TGTGCCAGCTCACCACAGACAGGGGGAGAGAACGAGCAGTACTTC. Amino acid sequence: CASSPQTGGENEQYF.